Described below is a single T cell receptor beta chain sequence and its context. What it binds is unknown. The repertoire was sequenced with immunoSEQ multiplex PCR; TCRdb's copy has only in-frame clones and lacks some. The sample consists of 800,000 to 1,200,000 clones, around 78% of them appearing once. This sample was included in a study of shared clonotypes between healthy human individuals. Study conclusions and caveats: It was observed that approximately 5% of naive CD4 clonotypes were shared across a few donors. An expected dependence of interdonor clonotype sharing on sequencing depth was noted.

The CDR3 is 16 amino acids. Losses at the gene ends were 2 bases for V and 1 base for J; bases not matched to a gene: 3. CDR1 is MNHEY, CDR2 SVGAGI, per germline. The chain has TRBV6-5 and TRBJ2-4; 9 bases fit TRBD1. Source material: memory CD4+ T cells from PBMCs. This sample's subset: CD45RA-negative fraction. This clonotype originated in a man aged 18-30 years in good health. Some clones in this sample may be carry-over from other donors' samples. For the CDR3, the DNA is TGTGCCAGCAGTTACCGCGACAGGGGGGCCAAAAACATTCAGTACTTC. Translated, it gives CASSYRDRGAKNIQYF.